The next 10 T cell receptor beta chains were all read from a single sample in a study of glioma-infiltrating T cells. Using RNA template, CDR3s of TCR alpha and beta were amplified with iRepertoire arm-PCR. TCRdb re-called the multiplex PCR reads through MiXCR, storing one row per CDR3 protein. Of 110,000 or so distinct CDR3 sequences in the sample, 25% to 30% were seen once. Sequenced input: glioma tissue, nonneoplastic brain tissue, or PBMCs (not recorded which). Receptors originate from a human donor with low-grade glioma or glioblastoma, undergoing nonglioma brain surgery, or in good health (not recorded which).

As concerns this clonotype: Without the conserved terminal phenylalanine or tryptophan, this CDR3 likely stems from a read error. The V gene is TRBV9, the J gene TRBJ2-7, with D possibly being TRBD2 (5 bases). Trimming took 7 bases from V and 2 from J, leaving 16 bases between them. CDR3 length: 14 amino acids. Germline values: CDR1 SGDLS, CDR2 YYNGEE. Here the CDR3 reads CASGPRGGTYEQYL. CDR3 nucleotides: TGTGCCAGCGGCCCCCGGGGTGGCACCTACGAGCAGTACCTC.

Many counts were recorded for this clonotype. The rearrangement joins TRBV7-2 to TRBJ2-3; D uncertain. The germline V and J ends were trimmed by 1 base and 2 bases, with 7 bases remaining between them. Germline values: CDR1 SGHTA, CDR2 FQGNSA. This CDR3 is built from 14 residues. CDR3: CASSLVGDTDTQYF. CDR3 in DNA: TGTGCCAGCAGCTTAGTGGGCGACACAGATACGCAGTATTTT.

The CDR3 loop is CARRTGGLASTDTQYF. The CDR3 region has the DNA TGTGCCAGGAGAACCGGAGGGCTAGCGTCCACAGATACGCAGTATTTT. The genes are TRBV5-4 and TRBJ2-3, with TRBD2 as a possible D gene (6 bases). The CDR3 spans 16 residues. V was pared by 8 bases and J by 2 bases, with 21 bases between. The V gene's germline CDR1 is SGHNT and CDR2 YYREEE (reference sequence).

Ten or more counts support this clonotype. V usage is TRBV6-5 and J usage is TRBJ2-3; 7 nucleotides match TRBD1. Losses at the gene ends were 2 bases for V and 1 base for J; bases not matched to a gene: 3. Germline-derived CDR1 and CDR2 are MNHEY and SVGAGI. There are 15 residues in the CDR3. The CDR3 is CASSYLGQGTDTQYF. CDR3 DNA sequence: TGTGCCAGCAGTTACCTCGGACAGGGCACAGATACGCAGTATTTT.

This clonotype was seen at least ten times. The chain carries TRBV7-2 and TRBJ2-7, with a tentative D call TRBD2 (6 bases). This CDR3 contains 14 residues. Looked up from germline, CDR1 is SGHTA and CDR2 is FQGNSA. Trimming removed 3 bases from V and 6 bases from J, with 15 bases in between. As DNA, the CDR3 is TGTGCCAGCAGCTTCGGGGACTTGGCGGTCGAGCAGTACTTC. Amino acid sequence: CASSFGDLAVEQYF.

The chain has TRBV30 and TRBJ2-7; tentatively, D is TRBD1 (6 bases). This CDR3 has 11 amino acids. Trimming removed 2 bases at V and 5 bases at J, with 7 bases between. CDR1 is GTSNPN, CDR2 SVGIG, per germline (reference sequence). CDR3 protein: CAWSRGNEQYF. CDR3 nucleotide sequence: TGTGCCTGGAGTAGGGGGAACGAGCAGTACTTC.

The table lists this clonotype with many counts. The rearrangement joins TRBV4-1 to TRBJ1-2, with D uncertain. V was trimmed by 0 bases and J by 7 bases, leaving 9 bases between them. Germline assignment: CDR1 MGHRA and CDR2 YSYEKL. This CDR3 has 13 amino acids. CDR3 bases: TGCGCCAGCAGCCAAGATCTGCGGATTGGCTACACCTTC. Its translation: CASSQDLRIGYTF.

This clonotype was observed at least ten times. V is TRBV5-4 and J is TRBJ2-5; a weak D match, TRBD1 (5 bases). The CDR3 contains 14 residues. With 5 bases removed from V and 0 bases from J, the gap between germline ends came to 11 bases. CDR1 is SGHNT and CDR2 is YYREEE in the germline V gene (reference sequence). As DNA, the CDR3 is TGTGCCAGCAGTCAGCAGGGCAACCAAGAGACCCAGTACTTC. Amino acid sequence: CASSQQGNQETQYF.

Note on this clonotype: A much more abundant neighbour one base away suggests this may be a read error. The gene calls are TRBV19 and TRBJ1-5; 10 nucleotides agree with TRBD1. CDR1 and CDR2 (germline): LNHDA, SQIVND (reference sequence). With 5 bases clipped from V and 2 bases from J, the junction kept 6 bases outside the gene matches. The CDR3 runs to 16 residues. The DNA for the CDR3 is TGTGCCAGTAGTCCAAGGGACAGGGGACGCAATCAGCCCCAGCATTTT. It encodes CASSPRDRGRNQPQHF.

Regarding this clonotype: A much larger clone differs from this one at a single base, so this may be a read error. This chain joins TRBV18 and TRBJ2-5; D is ambiguous. The CDR3 loop spans 15 amino acids. CDR1 is KGHSH, CDR2 LQKENI, per germline. V lost 3 bases, J lost 5 bases, and 16 bases lay in between. The CDR3: CASSPPGAERETQYF. For the CDR3, the DNA is TGTGCCAGCTCACCCCCTGGCGCGGAGAGGGAGACCCAGTACTTC.